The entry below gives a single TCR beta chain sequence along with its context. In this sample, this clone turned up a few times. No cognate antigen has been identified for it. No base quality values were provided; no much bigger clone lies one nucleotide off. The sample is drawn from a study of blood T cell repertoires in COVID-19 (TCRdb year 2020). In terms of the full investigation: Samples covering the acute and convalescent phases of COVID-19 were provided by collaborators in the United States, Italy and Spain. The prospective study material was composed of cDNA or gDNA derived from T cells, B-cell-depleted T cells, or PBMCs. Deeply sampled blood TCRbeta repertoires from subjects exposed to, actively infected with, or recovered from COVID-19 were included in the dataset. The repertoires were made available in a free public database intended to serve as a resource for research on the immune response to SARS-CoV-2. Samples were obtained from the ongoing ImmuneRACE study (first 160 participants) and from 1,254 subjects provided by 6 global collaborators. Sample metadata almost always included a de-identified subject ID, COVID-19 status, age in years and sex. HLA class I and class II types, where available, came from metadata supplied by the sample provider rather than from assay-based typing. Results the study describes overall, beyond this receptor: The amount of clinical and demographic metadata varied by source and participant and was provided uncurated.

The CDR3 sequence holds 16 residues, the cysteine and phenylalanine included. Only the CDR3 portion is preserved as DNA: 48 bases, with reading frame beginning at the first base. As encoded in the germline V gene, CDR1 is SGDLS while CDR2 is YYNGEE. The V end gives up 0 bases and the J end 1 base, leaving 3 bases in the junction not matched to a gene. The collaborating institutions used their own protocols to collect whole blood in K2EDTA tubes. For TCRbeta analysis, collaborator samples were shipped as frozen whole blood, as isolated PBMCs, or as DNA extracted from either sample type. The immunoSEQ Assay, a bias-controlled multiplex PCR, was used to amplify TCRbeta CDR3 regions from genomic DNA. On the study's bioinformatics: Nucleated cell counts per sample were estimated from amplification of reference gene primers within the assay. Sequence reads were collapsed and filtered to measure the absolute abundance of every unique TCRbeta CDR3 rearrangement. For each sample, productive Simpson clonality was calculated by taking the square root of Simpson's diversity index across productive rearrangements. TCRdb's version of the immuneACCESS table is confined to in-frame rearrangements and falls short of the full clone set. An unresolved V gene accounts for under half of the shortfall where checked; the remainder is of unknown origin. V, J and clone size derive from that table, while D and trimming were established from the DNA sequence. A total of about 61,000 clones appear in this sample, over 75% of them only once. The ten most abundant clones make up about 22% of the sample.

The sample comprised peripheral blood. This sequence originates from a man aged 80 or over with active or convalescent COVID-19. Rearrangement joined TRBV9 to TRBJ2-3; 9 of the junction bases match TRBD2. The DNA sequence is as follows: TGTGCCAGCAGCGTAGTTGCTAGCGGGGGCACAGATACGCAGTATTTT. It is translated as CASSVVASGGTDTQYF.